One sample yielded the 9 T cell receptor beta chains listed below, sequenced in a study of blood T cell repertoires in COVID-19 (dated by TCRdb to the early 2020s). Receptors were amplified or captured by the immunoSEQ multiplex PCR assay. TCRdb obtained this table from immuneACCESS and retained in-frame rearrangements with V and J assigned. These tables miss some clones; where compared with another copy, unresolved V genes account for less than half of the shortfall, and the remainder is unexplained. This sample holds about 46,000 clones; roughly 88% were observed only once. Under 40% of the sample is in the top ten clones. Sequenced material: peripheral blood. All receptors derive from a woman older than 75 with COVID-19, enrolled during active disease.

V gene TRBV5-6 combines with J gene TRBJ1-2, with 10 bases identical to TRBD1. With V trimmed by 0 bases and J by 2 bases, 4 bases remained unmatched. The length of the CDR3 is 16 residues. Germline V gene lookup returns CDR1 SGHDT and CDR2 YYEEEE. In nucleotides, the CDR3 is TGTGCCAGCAGCTTGGAAGGACAGGGGGGGAACTATGGCTACACCTTC. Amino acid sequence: CASSLEGQGGNYGYTF.

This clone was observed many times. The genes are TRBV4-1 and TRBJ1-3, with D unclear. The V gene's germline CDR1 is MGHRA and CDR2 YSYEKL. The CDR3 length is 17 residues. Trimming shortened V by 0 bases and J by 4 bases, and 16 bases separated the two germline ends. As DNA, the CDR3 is TGCGCCAGCAGCCAAGATATACCGGCCCTGCGGGGAAACACCATATATTTT. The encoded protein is CASSQDIPALRGNTIYF.

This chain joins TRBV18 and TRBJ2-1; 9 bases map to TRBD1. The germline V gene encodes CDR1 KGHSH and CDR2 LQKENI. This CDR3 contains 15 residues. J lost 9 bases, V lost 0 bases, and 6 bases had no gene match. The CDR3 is CASSPPSQGAGEQFF. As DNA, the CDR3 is TGTGCCAGCTCACCACCCTCACAGGGGGCTGGTGAGCAGTTCTTC.

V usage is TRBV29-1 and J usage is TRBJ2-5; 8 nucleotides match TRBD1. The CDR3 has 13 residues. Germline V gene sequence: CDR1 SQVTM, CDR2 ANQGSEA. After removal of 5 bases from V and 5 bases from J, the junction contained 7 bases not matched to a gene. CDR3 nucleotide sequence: TGCAGCGTTTTACCAGGGGGCGCGGAGACCCAGTACTTC. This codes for CSVLPGGAETQYF.

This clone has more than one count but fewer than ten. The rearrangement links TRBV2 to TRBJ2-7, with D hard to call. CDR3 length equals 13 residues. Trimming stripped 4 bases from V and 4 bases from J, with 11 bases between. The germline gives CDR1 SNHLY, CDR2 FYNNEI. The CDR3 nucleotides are TGTGCCAGCAGTGTTAGTTTTCTTTACGAGCAGTACTTC. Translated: CASSVSFLYEQYF.

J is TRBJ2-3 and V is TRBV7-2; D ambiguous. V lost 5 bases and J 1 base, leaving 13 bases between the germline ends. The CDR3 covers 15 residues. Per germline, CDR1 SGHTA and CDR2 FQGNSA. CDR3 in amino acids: CASSRTSPRTDTQYF. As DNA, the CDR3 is TGTGCCAGCAGCCGCACATCGCCACGCACAGATACGCAGTATTTT.

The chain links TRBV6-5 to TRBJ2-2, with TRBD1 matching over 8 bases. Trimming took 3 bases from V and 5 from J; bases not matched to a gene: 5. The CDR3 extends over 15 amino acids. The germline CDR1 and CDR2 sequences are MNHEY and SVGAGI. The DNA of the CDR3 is TGTGCCAGCAGTTATCAGGGGGCCCCAACCGGGGAGCTGTTTTTT. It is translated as CASSYQGAPTGELFF.

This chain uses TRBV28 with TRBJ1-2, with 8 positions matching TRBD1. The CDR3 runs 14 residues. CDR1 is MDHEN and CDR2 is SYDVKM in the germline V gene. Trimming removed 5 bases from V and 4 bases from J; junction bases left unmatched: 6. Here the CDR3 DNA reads TGTGCCAGCAGTGCCAACAGGGGGGGCTATGGCTACACCTTC. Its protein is CASSANRGGYGYTF.

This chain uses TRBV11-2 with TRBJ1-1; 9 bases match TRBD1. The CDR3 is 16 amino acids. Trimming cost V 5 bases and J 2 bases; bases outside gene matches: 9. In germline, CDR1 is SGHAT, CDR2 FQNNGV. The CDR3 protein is CASSTPGGQGNTEAFF. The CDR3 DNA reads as TGTGCCAGCAGCACACCGGGGGGACAGGGTAACACTGAAGCTTTCTTT.